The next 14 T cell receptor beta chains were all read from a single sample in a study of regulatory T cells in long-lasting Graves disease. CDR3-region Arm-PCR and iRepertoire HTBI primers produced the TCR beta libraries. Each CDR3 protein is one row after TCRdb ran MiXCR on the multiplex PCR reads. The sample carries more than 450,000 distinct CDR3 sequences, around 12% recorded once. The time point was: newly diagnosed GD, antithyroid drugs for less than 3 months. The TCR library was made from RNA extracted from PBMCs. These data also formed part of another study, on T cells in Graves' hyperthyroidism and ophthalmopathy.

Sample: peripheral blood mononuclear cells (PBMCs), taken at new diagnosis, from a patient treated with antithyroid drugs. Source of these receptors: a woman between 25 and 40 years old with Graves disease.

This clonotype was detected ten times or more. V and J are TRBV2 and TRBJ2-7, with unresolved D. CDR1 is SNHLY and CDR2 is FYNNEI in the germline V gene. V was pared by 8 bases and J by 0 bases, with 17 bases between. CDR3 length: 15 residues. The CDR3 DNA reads TGTGCCAGCGCGGACGGTTTAACCTACTCCTACGAGCAGTACTTC. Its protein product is CASADGLTYSYEQYF.

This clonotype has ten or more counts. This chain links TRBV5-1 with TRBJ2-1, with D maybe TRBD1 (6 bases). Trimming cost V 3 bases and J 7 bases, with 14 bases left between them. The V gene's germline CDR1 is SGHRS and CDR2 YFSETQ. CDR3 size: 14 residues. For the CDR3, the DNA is TGCGCCAGCAGCTCACACTTAGACAGGAATGAGCAGTTCTTC. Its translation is CASSSHLDRNEQFF.

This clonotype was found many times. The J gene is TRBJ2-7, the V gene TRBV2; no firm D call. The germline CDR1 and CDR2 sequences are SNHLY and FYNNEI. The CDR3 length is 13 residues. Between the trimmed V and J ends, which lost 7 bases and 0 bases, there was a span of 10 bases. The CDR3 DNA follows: TGTGCCAGCATGAGAACGGCCTCCTACGAGCAGTACTTC. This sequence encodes CASMRTASYEQYF.

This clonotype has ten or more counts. The CDR3 DNA sequence: TGCAGTGCTAGTTACGGGAAGGGAGCCTACGAGCAGTACTTC. This codes for CSASYGKGAYEQYF. The genes are TRBV20-1 and TRBJ2-7; TRBD2 is a possible D gene (5 bases). CDR3 length: 14 residues. V lost 3 bases, J lost 2 bases, and 14 bases lay in between. Germline V lookup: CDR1 DFQATT, CDR2 SNEGSKA (reference sequence).

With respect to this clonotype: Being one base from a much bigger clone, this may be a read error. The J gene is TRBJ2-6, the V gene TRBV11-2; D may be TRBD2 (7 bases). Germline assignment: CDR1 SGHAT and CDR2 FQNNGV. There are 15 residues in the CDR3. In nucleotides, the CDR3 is TGTACCAGCAGCTTAGGGGGGGCTGGGGCCAACGTCCTGACTTTC. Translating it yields CTSSLGGAGANVLTF.

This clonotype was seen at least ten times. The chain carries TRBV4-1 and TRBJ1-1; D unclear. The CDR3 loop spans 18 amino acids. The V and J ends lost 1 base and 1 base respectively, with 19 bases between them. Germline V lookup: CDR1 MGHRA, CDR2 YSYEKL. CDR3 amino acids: CASSQVDMGIFRNTEAFF. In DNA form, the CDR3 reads TGCGCCAGCAGCCAAGTTGATATGGGCATTTTTAGGAACACTGAAGCTTTCTTT.

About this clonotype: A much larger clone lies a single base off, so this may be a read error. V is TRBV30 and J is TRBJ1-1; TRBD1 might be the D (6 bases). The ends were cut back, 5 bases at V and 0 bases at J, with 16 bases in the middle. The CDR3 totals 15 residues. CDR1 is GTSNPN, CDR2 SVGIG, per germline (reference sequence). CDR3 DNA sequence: TGTGCCTGGGGGGGGCGGGGGACTTTGAACACTGAAGCTTTCTTT. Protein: CAWGGRGTLNTEAFF.

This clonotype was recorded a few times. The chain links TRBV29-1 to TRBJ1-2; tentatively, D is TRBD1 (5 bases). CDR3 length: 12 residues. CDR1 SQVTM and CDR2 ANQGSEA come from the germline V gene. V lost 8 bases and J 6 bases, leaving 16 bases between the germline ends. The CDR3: CSFRLMGDGYTF. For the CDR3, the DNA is TGCAGCTTCCGGTTGATGGGGGATGGCTACACCTTC.

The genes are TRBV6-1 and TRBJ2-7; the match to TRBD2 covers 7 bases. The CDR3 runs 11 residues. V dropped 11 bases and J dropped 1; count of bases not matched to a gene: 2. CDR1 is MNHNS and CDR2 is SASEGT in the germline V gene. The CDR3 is CAGGGSYEQYF. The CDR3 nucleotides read TGTGCCGGGGGGGGGTCCTACGAGCAGTACTTC.

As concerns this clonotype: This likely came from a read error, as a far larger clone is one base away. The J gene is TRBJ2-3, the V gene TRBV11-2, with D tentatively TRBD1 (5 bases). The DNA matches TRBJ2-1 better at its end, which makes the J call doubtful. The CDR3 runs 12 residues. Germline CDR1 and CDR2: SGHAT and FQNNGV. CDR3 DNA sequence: TGTGCCAGCGGCCAGGCCGACAGAAAGCAGTTCTTC. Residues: CASGQADRKQFF.

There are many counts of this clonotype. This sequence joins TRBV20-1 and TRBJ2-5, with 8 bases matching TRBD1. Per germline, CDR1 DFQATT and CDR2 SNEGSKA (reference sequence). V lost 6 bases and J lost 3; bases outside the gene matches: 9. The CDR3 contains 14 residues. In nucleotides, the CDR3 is TGCAGTGCCCGTACGACAGGGGTAAAAGAGACCCAGTACTTC. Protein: CSARTTGVKETQYF.

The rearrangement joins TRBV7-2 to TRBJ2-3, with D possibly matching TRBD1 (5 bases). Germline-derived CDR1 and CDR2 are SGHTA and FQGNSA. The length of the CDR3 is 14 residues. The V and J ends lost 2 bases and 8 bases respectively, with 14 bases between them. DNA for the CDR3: TGTGCCAGCAGCTTATTAACAGTAGGGGCTACGCAGTATTTT. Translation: CASSLLTVGATQYF.

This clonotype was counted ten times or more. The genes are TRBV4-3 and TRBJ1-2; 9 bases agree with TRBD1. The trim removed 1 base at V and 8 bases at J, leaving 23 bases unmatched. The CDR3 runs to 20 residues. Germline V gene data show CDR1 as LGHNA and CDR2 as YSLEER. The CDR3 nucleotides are TGCGCCAGCAGCCAAGTGCGGATATCCGGGACAGGGAAGGTTCTCAGAGGCTACACCTTC. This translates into CASSQVRISGTGKVLRGYTF.

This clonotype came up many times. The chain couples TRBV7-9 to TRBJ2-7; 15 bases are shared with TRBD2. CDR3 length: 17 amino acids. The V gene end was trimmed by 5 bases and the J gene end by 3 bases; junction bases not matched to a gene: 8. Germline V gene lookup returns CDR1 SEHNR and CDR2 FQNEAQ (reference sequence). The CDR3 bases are TGTGCCAGCAGCCGACCGGGACTAGCGGGAGGCGACTACGAGCAGTACTTC. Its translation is CASSRPGLAGGDYEQYF.